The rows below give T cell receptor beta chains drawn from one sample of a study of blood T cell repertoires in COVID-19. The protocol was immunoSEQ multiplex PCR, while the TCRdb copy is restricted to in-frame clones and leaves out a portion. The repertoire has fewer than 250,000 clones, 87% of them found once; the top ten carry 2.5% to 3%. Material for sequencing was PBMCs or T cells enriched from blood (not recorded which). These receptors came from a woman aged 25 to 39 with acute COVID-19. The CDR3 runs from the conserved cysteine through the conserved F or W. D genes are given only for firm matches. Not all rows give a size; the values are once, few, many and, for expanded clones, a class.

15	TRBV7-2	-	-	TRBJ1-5	TGTGCCAGCAGCTACCCGGGGTCGGGCAATCAGCCCCAGCATTTT	CASSYPGSGNQPQHF
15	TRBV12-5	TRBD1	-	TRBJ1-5	TGTGCTAGTGGTTGGGGGACAGGGACAGGTCAGCCCCAGCATTTT	CASGWGTGTGQPQHF
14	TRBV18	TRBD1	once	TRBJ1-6	TGTGCCAGCTCACAGGGGACAGATAATTCACCCCTCCACTTT	CASSQGTDNSPLHF
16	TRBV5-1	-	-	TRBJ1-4	TGCGCCAGCAGCCGAAGCCCCGGGGATACTAATGAAAAACTGTTTTTT	CASSRSPGDTNEKLFF
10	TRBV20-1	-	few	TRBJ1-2	TGCAGTGCCCCGAACTATGGCTACACCTTC	CSAPNYGYTF
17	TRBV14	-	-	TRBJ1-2	TGTGCCAGCAGCCTTTCCCTTCGACTAGAACTAACTATTGGCTACACCTTC	CASSLSLRLELTIGYTF
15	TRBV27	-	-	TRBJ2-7	TGTGCCAGCAGTTTAGGCGGGCGCACAACCTACGAGCAGTACTTC	CASSLGGRTTYEQYF
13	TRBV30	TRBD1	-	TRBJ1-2	TGTGCCTACGGGACAGGAGGACGCTATGGCTACACCTTC	CAYGTGGRYGYTF
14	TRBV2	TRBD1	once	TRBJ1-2	TGTGCCAGCAGTGAAGCGAACAGGGGCTATGGCTACACCTTC	CASSEANRGYGYTF
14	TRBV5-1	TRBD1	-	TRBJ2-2	TGCGCCAGCAGCCTCCAGGGGGCGACCGGGGAGCTGTTTTTT	CASSLQGATGELFF
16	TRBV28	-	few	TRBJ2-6	TGTGCCAGCACCCGGGGTACCACCTCTGGGGCCAACGTCCTGACTTTC	CASTRGTTSGANVLTF
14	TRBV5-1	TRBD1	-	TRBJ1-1	TGCGCCAGCAGCCCAACCGGGACAGTCACTGAAGCTTTCTTT	CASSPTGTVTEAFF
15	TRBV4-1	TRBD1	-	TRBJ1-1	TGCGCCAGCAGCCAATTAAGACAGGGGAAATTTGAAGCTTTCTTT	CASSQLRQGKFEAFF
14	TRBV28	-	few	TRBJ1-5	TGTGCCAGCAGTTTGGGGGCGGGTCATCAGCCCCAGCATTTT	CASSLGAGHQPQHF
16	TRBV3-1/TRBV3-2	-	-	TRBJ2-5	TGTGCCAGCAGCCAACCCCGGGACACACAAAGAGGGACCCAGTACTTC	CASSQPRDTQRGTQYF
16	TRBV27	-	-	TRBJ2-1	TGTGCCAGCAGGACCAAGGGAGTTTCTTCCTACAATGAGCAGTTCTTC	CASRTKGVSSYNEQFF
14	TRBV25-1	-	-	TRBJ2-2	TGTGCCAGCAGTGGATTTTACACAACCGGGGAGCTGTTTTTT	CASSGFYTTGELFF
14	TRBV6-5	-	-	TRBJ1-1	TGTGCCAGCAGTTACGGGGAGGTGAACACTGAAGCTTTCTTT	CASSYGEVNTEAFF
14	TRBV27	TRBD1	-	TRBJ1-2	TGTGCCAGCAGTTTATCCGGGGACAGGGATGGCTACACCTTC	CASSLSGDRDGYTF
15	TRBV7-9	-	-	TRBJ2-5	TGTGCCAGCAGAAGTTACCAGGGCCCTCGTGGGACCCAGTACTTC	CASRSYQGPRGTQYF
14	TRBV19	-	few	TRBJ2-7	TGTGCCAGTAGTAACTCGGGTGAGACGAGGGAGCAGTACTTC	CASSNSGETREQYF
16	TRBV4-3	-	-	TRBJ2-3	TGCGCCAGCAGCCAAGATATAGGGACTAGCACAGATACGCAGTATTTT	CASSQDIGTSTDTQYF